This entry lists 5 T cell receptor beta chains sequenced from one sample in a study of control samples from healthy donors and cancer patients. TCRdb's copy holds only in-frame clones and misses some; the assay was immunoSEQ multiplex PCR. The data show about 110,000 clones, about 89% seen once. Source material: blood. These receptors all stem from a young woman in good health.

This clone was seen once. CDR3 bases: TGTGCCAGCAGCGCGCCTAGCGGGAGTGGTTCAGGAGATACGCAGTATTTT. Translation gives CASSAPSGSGSGDTQYF. The chain uses TRBV7-2 and TRBJ2-3, with 10 bases fitting TRBD2. The CDR3 loop spans 17 amino acids. CDR1 and CDR2 from the germline V gene are SGHTA and FQGNSA. The ends lost 5 bases at V and 5 bases at J; junction bases unmatched: 13.

The chain carries TRBV29-1 and TRBJ1-1; D not certain. This CDR3 comprises 12 residues. Germline-derived CDR1 and CDR2 are SQVTM and ANQGSEA. With 4 bases removed from V and 5 bases from J, the gap between germline ends came to 11 bases. The CDR3 loop reads CSVVGGLTEAFF. Here the CDR3 DNA reads TGCAGCGTTGTGGGAGGGCTTACTGAAGCTTTCTTT.

V is TRBV5-1 and J is TRBJ1-6; D gene uncertain. CDR1 SGHRS and CDR2 YFSETQ come from the germline V gene. The length of the CDR3 is 14 residues. Trimming cost V 2 bases and J 8 bases, with 11 bases left between them. CDR3 DNA: TGCGCCAGCAGCTTATACGCCAGAGATTCACCCCTCCACTTT. Translated: CASSLYARDSPLHF. Based on the CDR3 plus reference TRBV5-1 and TRBJ1-6, the full variable domain is KAGVTQTPRYLIKTRGQQVTLSCSPISGHRSVSWYQQTPGQGLQFLFEYFSETQRNKGNFPGRFSGRQFSNSRSEMNVSTLELGDSALYLCASSLYARDSPLHFGNGTRLTVT.

V gene TRBV5-4 combines with J gene TRBJ2-7; D may be TRBD2 (6 bases). The V end lost 4 bases, the J end lost 3 bases, and 14 bases lay between the germline ends. In germline, CDR1 is SGHNT, CDR2 YYREEE (reference sequence). The CDR3 spans 14 residues. The CDR3 sequence is CASSHGGRDYEQYF. Here the CDR3 DNA reads TGTGCCAGCAGCCATGGAGGGAGAGACTACGAGCAGTACTTC. The full variable domain, its missing parts supplied by reference TRBV5-4 and TRBJ2-7, is ETGVTQSPTHLIKTRGQQVTLRCSSQSGHNTVSWYQQALGQGPQFIFQYYREEENGRGNFPPRFSGLQFPNYSSELNVNALELDDSALYLCASSHGGRDYEQYFGPGTRLTVT.

The rearrangement joins TRBV9 to TRBJ2-3; D not certain. This CDR3 has 14 amino acids. The V end was cut by 4 bases, the J end by 9 bases, with 18 bases between. CDR1 is SGDLS, CDR2 YYNGEE, per germline. CDR3 DNA sequence: TGTGCCAGCAGCCACCCCCTTGGTCCTCCCACGCAGTATTTT. It is translated as CASSHPLGPPTQYF. Full variable domain (rest looked up from reference TRBV9 and TRBJ2-3): DSGVTQTPKHLITATGQRVTLRCSPRSGDLSVYWYQQSLDQGLQFLIQYYNGEERAKGNILERFSAQQFPDLHSELNLSSLELGDSALYFCASSHPLGPPTQYFGPGTRLTVL.